The rows below give T cell receptor beta chains drawn from one sample of a study of T cell repertoires in ileal Crohn's disease. Clones were read by immunoSEQ multiplex PCR, and TCRdb kept only the in-frame ones, dropping some. Of about 16,000 clones in the sample, under 95% are singletons; the top ten hold roughly 7.1%. Sequenced: ileal tissue. These receptors all come from an adult with Crohn's disease. Each CDR3 is given without its conserved first and last residue. Each record gives: V gene, clone size, CDR3 protein. Clone size is given for some rows only: seen once, a few or many times, or a class if the clone is expanded.

TRBV28,NA,ASSFSGRGYTEAF
TRBV5-6,NA,ASSFGWGRPYEQY
TRBV25-1,NA,ASSAGGGQRTDTQY
TRBV10-3,NA,AISDPSTSGGPDTQY
TRBV30,NA,AWSVDRVSPGNTIY
TRBV19,once,ASRPAKNTEAF
TRBV7-6,NA,ASSYIPPGQSTGELF
TRBV5-6,few,ASSFIPRSGANVLT
TRBV6-6,NA,ASSYPSDEQY
TRBV7-3,NA,ASSLGAPGRAETQY